This TCR beta chain was recorded in a study of T cell responses to AZD1222 COVID-19 vaccine. Overall study: Whether given at about 4 or about 12 weeks, second doses were pooled.

This clone was seen a few times. Antigen specificity is unknown. Deletions cut 5 bases from V and 5 bases from J, with 13 bases between. Germline V gene sequence: CDR1 LGHDT, CDR2 YNNKEL (reference sequence). This CDR3 spans 13 amino acids. Using immunoSEQ multiplex PCR, the repertoire was profiled, and TCRdb retains in-frame clones only, with some absent. The data contain some 86,000 clones, 78% of them seen just once; the ten biggest clones take up under 25%. The study's findings and limits: The donors showed a predominance of white British ancestry and of females, with possible underestimation of clonal diversity.

The chain joins TRBV3-1 (or the pseudogene TRBV3-2) to TRBJ2-7, with D unclear. Material: peripheral blood, obtained on day 0 of AZD1222 vaccination. This receptor was identified in an adult in good health. CDR3 region: CASSERLAHEQYF. The CDR3 bases are TGTGCCAGCAGCGAACGACTGGCTCACGAGCAGTACTTC.